A single sample gave rise to the 19 T cell receptor beta chains below, sequenced in a study of OX40 agonist ivuxolimab in advanced cancers. Clones were read by immunoSEQ multiplex PCR, and TCRdb kept only the in-frame ones, dropping some. The sample lists about 63,000 clones, 85% to 90% seen once, with 11% in the top ten. The sequencing here drew on CD4+ or CD8+ T cells sorted from blood, taken in a trial of the OX40 agonist ivuxolimab. The source is an adult with an advanced solid tumor such as melanoma, head and neck, liver or kidney cancer.

The V and J genes are TRBV28 and TRBJ2-7; TRBD1 matches at 8 bases. From germline, CDR1 is MDHEN and CDR2 SYDVKM. Unmatched junction bases numbered 8, after V lost 1 base and J lost 3 bases. This CDR3 is built from 16 residues. CDR3 nucleotide sequence: TGTGCCAGCAGTTTATTTGGGACAGGACTCCGCTACGAGCAGTACTTC. It specifies CASSLFGTGLRYEQYF. Full variable domain (remainder filled in from reference TRBV28 and TRBJ2-7): DVKVTQSSRYLVKRTGEKVFLECVQDMDHENMFWYRQDPGLGLRLIYFSYDVKMKEKGDIPEGYSVSREKKERFSLILESASTNQTSMYLCASSLFGTGLRYEQYFGPGTRLTVT.

This chain connects TRBV27 to TRBJ2-2, with D possibly called TRBD1 or TRBD2 (5 bases each). The germline V gene has CDR1 MNHEY and CDR2 SMNVEV (reference sequence). CDR3 size: 13 residues. The V and J ends lost 8 bases and 5 bases respectively, with 12 bases between them. CDR3 loop: CASWAWGTGELFF. CDR3 DNA sequence: TGTGCCAGCTGGGCCTGGGGGACCGGGGAGCTGTTTTTT.

The gene calls are TRBV18 and TRBJ2-7, with D perhaps TRBD2 (6 bases). This CDR3 spans 13 amino acids. CDR1 KGHSH and CDR2 LQKENI come from the germline V gene. V gave up 6 bases and J gave up 3 bases, with 12 bases separating them. This CDR3 reads CASSPLTSYEQYF. DNA for the CDR3: TGTGCCAGCTCCCCTCTGACTAGCTACGAGCAGTACTTC.

This chain connects TRBV7-9 to TRBJ2-7; 8 bases align to TRBD1. The CDR3 sequence is 14 residues long. The V segment lost 5 bases and the J segment 8 bases; nucleotides outside the gene matches: 11. CDR1 SEHNR and CDR2 FQNEAQ come from the germline V gene (reference sequence). The CDR3 is CASSRGQVGYKQYF. The CDR3 DNA is TGTGCCAGCAGCCGGGGACAGGTTGGGTATAAGCAGTACTTC.

The chain carries TRBV5-4 and TRBJ2-1, with unresolved D. V was trimmed by 4 bases and J by 13 bases, leaving 21 bases between them. CDR3 length equals 14 residues. From germline, CDR1 is SGHNT and CDR2 YYREEE (reference sequence). The DNA for the CDR3 is TGTGCCAGCAGCGTGACCGCCGCAACCGCCGCTCAGTTCTTC. Translated: CASSVTAATAAQFF. Combining the CDR3 with reference TRBV5-4 and TRBJ2-1 gives the whole variable domain ETGVTQSPTHLIKTRGQQVTLRCSSQSGHNTVSWYQQALGQGPQFIFQYYREEENGRGNFPPRFSGLQFPNYSSELNVNALELDDSALYLCASSVTAATAAQFFGPGTRLTVL.

The CDR3: CASSRADEQFF. Here the CDR3 DNA reads TGTGCCAGCAGCCGTGCCGATGAGCAGTTCTTC. The chain has TRBV11-2 and TRBJ2-1; no firm D call. The length of the CDR3 is 11 residues. Trimming took 5 bases from V and 8 from J, leaving 7 bases between them. Germline V lookup: CDR1 SGHAT, CDR2 FQNNGV.

This clone has only one observation. This sequence joins TRBV6-5 and TRBJ1-1; D is perhaps TRBD1 (6 bases). The V gene lost 2 bases and the J gene lost 1 base, with 11 bases spanning the gap. The CDR3 covers 15 residues. Germline lookup yields CDR1 MNHEY and CDR2 SVGAGI. As DNA, the CDR3 is TGTGCCAGCAGTTACAGGGAAGGGGGGAACACTGAAGCTTTCTTT. Encoded protein: CASSYREGGNTEAFF.

The gene calls are TRBV6-1 and TRBJ1-5, with D possibly being TRBD1 (5 bases). CDR3 size: 13 residues. The V gene lost 7 bases and the J gene lost 7 bases, with 14 bases spanning the gap. Looked up from germline, CDR1 is MNHNS and CDR2 is SASEGT. CDR3 DNA sequence: TGTGCCAGCAAGGCGGGGGTAAGACAGCCCCAGCATTTT. Translated: CASKAGVRQPQHF.

V usage is TRBV14 and J usage is TRBJ1-2; D gene uncertain. The V end lost 0 bases, the J end lost 2 bases, and 10 bases lay between the germline ends. Germline CDR1 SGHDN, CDR2 FVKESK. The CDR3 has 15 residues. CDR3 bases: TGTGCCAGCAGCCAAGATAGAAGTTCGAACTATGGCTACACCTTC. Residues: CASSQDRSSNYGYTF.

The J gene is TRBJ2-7, the V gene TRBV5-1; TRBD1 might be the D (5 bases). The CDR3 has 15 amino acids. Germline assignment: CDR1 SGHRS and CDR2 YFSETQ. V gave up 0 bases and J gave up 0 bases, with 10 bases separating them. CDR3 nucleotide sequence: TGCGCCAGCAGCTTGGGGGGCAGCAGCTCCTACGAGCAGTACTTC. Translated, it gives CASSLGGSSSYEQYF. Full variable domain (missing parts from reference TRBV5-1 and TRBJ2-7): KAGVTQTPRYLIKTRGQQVTLSCSPISGHRSVSWYQQTPGQGLQFLFEYFSETQRNKGNFPGRFSGRQFSNSRSEMNVSTLELGDSALYLCASSLGGSSSYEQYFGPGTRLTVT.

This clone occurred once. Germline and junction disagree at one end, which may indicate a read error. The CDR3 DNA reads TGTGCCAGCAGTCGCCTTCAGGCCCAGCATTTT. This gives the protein CASSRLQAQHF. This chain joins TRBV6-1 and TRBJ1-5, with unresolved D. This CDR3 is built from 11 residues. The V gene's germline CDR1 is MNHNS and CDR2 SASEGT.

The chain recombines TRBV28 with TRBJ2-7; no definite D call. CDR1 is MDHEN and CDR2 is SYDVKM in the germline V gene. This CDR3 has 13 residues. V lost 5 bases, J lost 0 bases, and 8 bases lay in between. The CDR3 reads CASSLPSSYEQYF. The CDR3, as DNA: TGTGCCAGCAGTCTCCCCAGCTCCTACGAGCAGTACTTC.

The chain recombines TRBV6-6 with TRBJ1-1, with 8 bases fitting TRBD1. V trimming: 3 bases; J trimming: 3 bases; junction bases outside the gene matches: 9. CDR3 length: 16 amino acids. The germline CDR1 and CDR2 sequences are MNHNY and SVGAGI (reference sequence). CDR3 sequence: CASSYPFSGGDTEAFF. In nucleotides, the CDR3 is TGTGCCAGCAGTTATCCGTTTTCAGGGGGCGACACTGAAGCTTTCTTT.

The chain is built from TRBV28 and TRBJ1-5; D remains ambiguous. Germline V gives CDR1 MDHEN, CDR2 SYDVKM. The V and J ends lost 6 bases and 0 bases respectively, with 6 bases between them. The CDR3 runs to 13 residues. The CDR3 sequence is CASRDFSNQPQHF. In DNA form, the CDR3 reads TGTGCCAGCAGAGATTTTAGCAATCAGCCCCAGCATTTT. Combining the CDR3 with reference TRBV28 and TRBJ1-5 gives the whole variable domain DVKVTQSSRYLVKRTGEKVFLECVQDMDHENMFWYRQDPGLGLRLIYFSYDVKMKEKGDIPEGYSVSREKKERFSLILESASTNQTSMYLCASRDFSNQPQHFGDGTRLSIL.

V is TRBV7-9 and J is TRBJ2-7; 8 nucleotides agree with TRBD2. V gave up 2 bases and J gave up 3 bases; unmatched junction bases: 12. Germline values: CDR1 SEHNR, CDR2 FQNEAQ (reference sequence). This CDR3 contains 17 residues. The CDR3: CASSLQRGGTRGYEQYF. The CDR3 nucleotides read TGTGCCAGCAGCTTACAACGGGGGGGGACTAGAGGCTACGAGCAGTACTTC.

The rearrangement joins TRBV5-1 to TRBJ1-6; 8 bases agree with TRBD1. Germline-derived CDR1 and CDR2 are SGHRS and YFSETQ. With V trimmed by 4 bases and J by 7 bases, 10 bases remained unmatched. There are 16 residues in the CDR3. The CDR3 nucleotides are TGCGCCAGCAGCCATTTCTCGGACAGGGAAAATTCACCCCTCCACTTT. The encoded protein is CASSHFSDRENSPLHF.

The gene calls are TRBV19 and TRBJ2-7; D gene uncertain. The germline V gene encodes CDR1 LNHDA and CDR2 SQIVND (reference sequence). The CDR3 spans 13 residues. Trimming shortened V by 4 bases and J by 2 bases, and 9 bases separated the two germline ends. The CDR3: CASSTRLTYEQYF. The CDR3 nucleotides read TGTGCCAGTAGTACCAGACTGACCTACGAGCAGTACTTC.

This clone has just one count. The chain uses TRBV5-8 and TRBJ2-7; 7 bases match TRBD1. The V gene's germline CDR1 is SGHTS and CDR2 YDEGEE. Trimming cost V 0 bases and J 9 bases; bases outside gene matches: 9. CDR3 length equals 14 residues. For the CDR3, the DNA is TGTGCCAGCAGCTTGGTGGGACAGTCCCCCGGGCAGTACTTC. This codes for CASSLVGQSPGQYF. The full variable domain, rest sourced from reference TRBV5-8 and TRBJ2-7, is EAGVTQSPTHLIKTRGQQATLRCSPISGHTSVYWYQQALGLGLQFLLWYDEGEERNRGNFPPRFSGRQFPNYSSELNVNALELEDSALYLCASSLVGQSPGQYFGPGTRLTVT.

The J gene is TRBJ2-5, the V gene TRBV6-5, with D perhaps matching TRBD2 (6 bases). The V gene lost 2 bases and the J gene lost 6 bases, with 13 bases spanning the gap. The CDR3 sequence is 14 residues long. Germline values: CDR1 MNHEY, CDR2 SVGAGI. The CDR3 DNA sequence: TGTGCCAGCAGTTACACTTCCGGGAGCCAGACCCAGTACTTC. This sequence encodes CASSYTSGSQTQYF.